Given below is one T cell receptor (beta chain) in context. This clone was counted between two and nine times. Its antigen is currently not known. Base-call qualities are not available, and no considerably larger clone is one nucleotide away. The sample belongs to a study of OX40 agonist ivuxolimab in advanced cancers. With respect to the entire study: Ivuxolimab, which targeted the costimulatory receptor OX40 (CD134), was an agonistic, fully human IgG2 monoclonal antibody. Intravenous ivuxolimab was administered to patients every 2 weeks at six dose levels: 0.01, 0.1, 0.3, 1.5, 3 and 10 mg/kg. Of the roughly 54 patients in dose escalation, about 20 had hepatocellular carcinoma, around 15 had melanoma, 9 had renal cell carcinoma and 9 had head and neck cancer. In the dose-escalation cohort, around four fifths of patients were male, and the mean age was approximately 60 years, with a range of roughly 23 to 85. Patients were allowed to have had prior anti-PD-1, anti-PD-L1 or anti-CTLA-4 therapy, and less than 45% of the dose-escalation patients had previously received checkpoint inhibitors. Partial responses were achieved by three dose-escalation patients, of whom one had hepatocellular carcinoma and two had cutaneous melanoma. The purpose of peripheral TCRbeta sequencing was to test whether ivuxolimab changed TCR sequence diversity and led to clonal T-cell expansion. The monotherapy dose-escalation portion (N = 52 patients) of the phase I ivuxolimab trial is reported in the paper.

V drops 1 base and J drops 0 bases, leaving 7 bases in between. Sequences MNHEY (CDR1) and SMNVEV (CDR2) are obtained from the germline V gene (reference sequence). Including the terminal cysteine and phenylalanine, the CDR3 comprises 14 residues. Solely the CDR3 DNA is kept, with 42 bases framed from the first base. General study outcomes and caveats: Low levels of normalized T-cell clonal expansion were also seen in some patients who did not respond. In the 0.1-3.0 mg/kg groups, partial responders had among the lowest normalized peripheral clonal expansion, particularly in CD8+ T cells. At doses of 0.1 to 3.0 mg/kg, clonal expansion of both CD4+ and CD8+ blood T cells was observed from baseline to week 6. After ivuxolimab, more expanded clones were found on average in CD8+ T cells than in CD4+ T cells. Which antigens the clonally expanded peripheral T cells were specific for was not determined.

Genomic DNA was extracted from sorted cells for sequencing of the TCRbeta CDR3 region. TCRbeta CDR3 regions were sequenced using the immunoSEQ Assay. This immuneACCESS table, as held by TCRdb, lists in-frame sequences with V and J called but not all clones. Of the missing ones, under half trace to an unresolved V gene in checked studies; the others have no known cause. The sample table contains 70,000 or so clones; only one count was recorded for 80% to 95% of them. The ten largest account for 0.3% of the sample. Patients with a history of autoimmune disease or receiving systemic immunosuppression were excluded from the trial. Peripheral blood for TCR sequencing was collected from all dose cohorts at baseline, on cycle 4 day 1, and on cycle 7 day 1. The samples were drawn from a first-in-human, open-label, multicenter phase I dose-escalation trial of ivuxolimab. Adults with locally advanced or metastatic melanoma, renal cell, hepatocellular, or head and neck squamous cell carcinoma were enrolled in the trial. CD4+ and CD8+ T cells were sorted separately from peripheral blood before TCR sequencing.

The V and J segments used are TRBV27 and TRBJ2-7, with an unclear D gene assignment. Sequencing was performed on CD4+ or CD8+ T cells sorted from blood, taken in a trial of the OX40 agonist ivuxolimab. This clonotype originated in an adult with an advanced solid tumor such as melanoma, head and neck, liver or kidney cancer. The sequenced DNA: TGTGCCAGCAGTTTATTCGGTAGCTCCTACGAGCAGTACTTC. Translated, this is CASSLFGSSYEQYF.